This section outlines one T cell receptor beta chain sequence together with its context. Measured with immunoSEQ multiplex PCR; TCRdb has only the in-frame clones, and not every one. The sample gives 65,000 to 80,000 clones, about four fifths of which show up once; roughly 12% is in the top ten. This specimen comes from a study of blood T cell repertoires in COVID-19. Study overall: From the United States, Italy and Spain came samples of acute and convalescent COVID-19.

The CDR3 consists of 16 residues. V lost 4 bases and J lost 5; bases outside the gene matches: 8. Germline V lookup: CDR1 MDHEN, CDR2 SYDVKM. Sequencing was performed on peripheral blood. The gene calls are TRBV28 and TRBJ2-5; 12 bases fit TRBD1. This clonotype was sampled from a human donor in a cohort sampled during active COVID-19. DNA for the CDR3: TGTGCCAGCAGTTCCCGGGACAGGGGGCGCGGGGAGACCCAGTACTTC. Protein product: CASSSRDRGRGETQYF.